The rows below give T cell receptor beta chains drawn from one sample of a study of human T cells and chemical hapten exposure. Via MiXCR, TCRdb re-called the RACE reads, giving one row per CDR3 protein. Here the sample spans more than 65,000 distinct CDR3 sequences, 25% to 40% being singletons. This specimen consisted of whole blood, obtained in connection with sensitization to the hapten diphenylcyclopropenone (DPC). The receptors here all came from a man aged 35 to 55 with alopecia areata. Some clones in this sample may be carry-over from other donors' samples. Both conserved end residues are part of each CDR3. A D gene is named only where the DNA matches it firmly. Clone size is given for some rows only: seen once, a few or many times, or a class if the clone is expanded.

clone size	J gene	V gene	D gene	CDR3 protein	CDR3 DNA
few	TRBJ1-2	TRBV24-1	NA	CATSDRGGADGYTF	TGTGCCACCAGTGATCGGGGAGGAGCCGATGGCTACACCTTC
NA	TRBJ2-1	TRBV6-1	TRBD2	CASRTRDGGSGRIYNEQFF	TGTGCCAGCAGAACCCGGGACGGGGGGTCCGGGAGGATATACAATGAGCAGTTCTTC
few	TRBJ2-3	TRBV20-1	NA	CSARPQATVTDTQYF	TGCAGTGCTAGACCACAGGCAACAGTCACAGATACGCAGTATTTT
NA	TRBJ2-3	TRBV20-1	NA	CSARDSEADTQYF	TGCAGTGCTAGAGATTCAGAGGCAGATACGCAGTATTTT
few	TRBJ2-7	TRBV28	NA	CASSPSTAKGSDEQYF	TGTGCCAGCTCACCCTCCACCGCCAAAGGCTCCGACGAGCAGTACTTC
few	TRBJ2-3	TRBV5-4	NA	CASSLVTNPSTDTQYF	TGTGCCAGCAGCTTGGTCACTAACCCTAGCACAGATACGCAGTATTTT
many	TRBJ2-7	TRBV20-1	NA	CSARVPPRGRSYEQYF	TGCAGTGCTAGAGTCCCCCCACGTGGGAGGTCCTACGAGCAGTACTTC
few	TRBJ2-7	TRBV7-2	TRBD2	CASSLDLAGAAEQYF	TGTGCCAGCAGCTTAGACCTAGCGGGAGCGGCAGAGCAGTACTTC
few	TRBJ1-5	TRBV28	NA	CASRLTGSNQPQHF	TGTGCCAGCAGACTAACGGGGAGCAATCAGCCCCAGCATTTT
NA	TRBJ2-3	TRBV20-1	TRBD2	CSATTTAGGLADTQYF	TGCAGTGCTACCACCACAGCGGGAGGGCTGGCCGATACGCAGTATTTT
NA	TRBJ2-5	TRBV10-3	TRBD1	CAISGTATQETQYF	TGTGCCATCAGCGGGACAGCTACACAAGAGACCCAGTACTTC
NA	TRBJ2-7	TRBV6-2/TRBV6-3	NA	CASSYSEASYEQYF	TGTGCCAGCAGTTACTCGGAGGCCTCCTACGAGCAGTACTTC
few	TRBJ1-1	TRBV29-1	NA	CSVRTGFTEAFF	TGCAGCGTTCGTACAGGGTTCACTGAAGCTTTCTTT
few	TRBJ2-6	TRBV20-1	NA	CSADARNSGANVLTF	TGCAGTGCTGACGCCCGCAATTCTGGGGCCAACGTCCTGACTTTC
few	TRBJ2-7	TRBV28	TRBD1	CASSLLHVEELTGTLPGEQYF	TGTGCCAGCAGTTTATTACATGTGGAAGAGCTGACAGGGACCCTTCCGGGAGAGCAGTACTTC
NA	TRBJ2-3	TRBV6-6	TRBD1	CASSRGTGGLWTDTQYF	TGTGCCAGCAGCCGAGGGACAGGAGGGTTGTGGACAGATACGCAGTATTTT
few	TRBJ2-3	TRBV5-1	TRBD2	CASSLRTSGPLNTQYF	TGCGCCAGCAGCTTAAGGACTAGCGGTCCCTTAAATACGCAGTATTTT
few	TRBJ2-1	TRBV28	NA	CASQGGISYNEQFF	TGTGCCAGTCAAGGGGGAATCTCCTACAATGAGCAGTTCTTC
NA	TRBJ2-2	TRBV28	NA	CASKTGVPGELFF	TGTGCCAGCAAGACGGGAGTACCCGGGGAGCTGTTTTTT
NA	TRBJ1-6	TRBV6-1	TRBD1	CASSDSGTGDNSPLHF	TGTGCCAGCAGTGACAGCGGGACAGGGGATAATTCACCCCTCCACTTT
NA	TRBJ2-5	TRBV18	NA	CASSRQLNQETQYF	TGTGCCAGCTCAAGACAGTTAAACCAAGAGACCCAGTACTTC
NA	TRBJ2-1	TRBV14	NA	CASSHDLTGLIAFNEQFF	TGTGCCAGCAGCCACGACCTTACAGGGTTGATTGCGTTTAATGAGCAGTTCTTC
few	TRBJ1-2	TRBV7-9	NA	CASSKRDIRRSTQAYGYTF	TGTGCCAGCAGCAAACGAGATATTCGCCGATCGACGCAAGCCTATGGCTACACCTTC
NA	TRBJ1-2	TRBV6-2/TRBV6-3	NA	CASSSGGPDYGYTF	TGTGCCAGCAGTTCTGGAGGGCCCGACTATGGCTACACCTTC
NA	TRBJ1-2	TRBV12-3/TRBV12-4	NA	CASSLGLQGYTF	TGTGCCAGCAGTCTTGGATTACAGGGCTACACCTTC
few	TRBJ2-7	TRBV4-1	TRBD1	CASSQDQGTGVRYEQYF	TGCGCCAGCAGCCAAGATCAGGGGACAGGGGTCCGATACGAGCAGTACTTC
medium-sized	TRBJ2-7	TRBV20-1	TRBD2	CSASPSSGSVYEQYF	TGCAGTGCTAGTCCTTCTAGCGGGAGTGTTTACGAGCAGTACTTC
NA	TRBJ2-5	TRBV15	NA	CATSSSSGLQETQYF	TGTGCCACCAGCAGTTCCTCGGGACTCCAAGAGACCCAGTACTTC
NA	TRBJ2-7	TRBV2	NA	CASSASYEQYF	TGTGCCAGCAGTGCCTCCTACGAGCAGTACTTC
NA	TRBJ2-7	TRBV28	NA	CASSETGLVSEQYF	TGTGCCAGCAGCGAAACAGGGCTAGTGAGTGAGCAGTACTTC
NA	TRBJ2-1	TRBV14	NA	CASSQALRLGRDEQFF	TGTGCCAGCAGCCAAGCACTCCGATTGGGGCGCGATGAGCAGTTCTTC
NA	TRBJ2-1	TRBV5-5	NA	CASSPPRSSGGDEQFF	TGTGCCAGCAGCCCTCCGAGGAGCTCAGGAGGGGATGAGCAGTTCTTC
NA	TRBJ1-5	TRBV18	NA	CASSARGGQGNQPQHF	TGTGCCAGCTCAGCGCGGGGTGGGCAGGGTAATCAGCCCCAGCATTTT
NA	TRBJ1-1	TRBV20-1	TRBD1	CSPGGGNTEAFF	TGCAGTCCAGGGGGGGGGAACACTGAAGCTTTCTTT
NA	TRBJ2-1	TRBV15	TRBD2	CATSREGGTSGAYNEQFF	TGTGCCACCAGCAGAGAAGGAGGGACTAGCGGGGCCTACAATGAGCAGTTCTTC
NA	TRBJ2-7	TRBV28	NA	CASSTGIGGAIAEQYF	TGTGCCAGCAGCACCGGGATCGGAGGGGCGATCGCCGAGCAGTACTTC
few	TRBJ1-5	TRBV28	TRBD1	CASSPLGQGNQPQHF	TGTGCCAGCAGTCCGCTGGGACAGGGCAATCAGCCCCAGCATTTT
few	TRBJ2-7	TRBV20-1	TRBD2	CSALAWTSGRAVSSYEQYF	TGCAGTGCCCTCGCATGGACTAGCGGGAGGGCCGTAAGCTCCTACGAGCAGTACTTC
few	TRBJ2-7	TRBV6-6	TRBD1	CASLPGTGAYEQYF	TGTGCCAGCCTCCCTGGGACAGGGGCCTACGAGCAGTACTTC
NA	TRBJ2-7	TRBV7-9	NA	CASSLAAASYEQYF	TGTGCCAGCAGCTTAGCGGCCGCCTCCTACGAGCAGTACTTC
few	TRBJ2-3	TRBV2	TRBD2	CATLAGGSTDTQYF	TGTGCCACCTTAGCGGGAGGCAGCACAGATACGCAGTATTTT
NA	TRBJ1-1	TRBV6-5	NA	CASSYSKTGTEAFF	TGTGCCAGCAGTTACTCGAAAACCGGGACTGAAGCTTTCTTT
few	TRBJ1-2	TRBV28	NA	CASSQNYGYTF	TGTGCCAGCAGTCAGAACTATGGCTACACCTTC
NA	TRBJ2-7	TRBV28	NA	CASSSWDWSYEQYF	TGTGCCAGCAGTTCGTGGGACTGGTCCTACGAGCAGTACTTC
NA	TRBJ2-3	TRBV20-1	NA	CSGVQGLTDTQYF	TGCAGTGGGGTACAGGGCCTCACAGATACGCAGTATTTT
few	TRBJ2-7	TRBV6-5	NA	CASSYTSSYEQYF	TGTGCCAGCAGTTACACCTCCTCCTACGAGCAGTACTTC
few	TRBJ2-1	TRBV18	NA	CASSRYNEQFF	TGTGCCAGCTCCCGATACAATGAGCAGTTCTTC
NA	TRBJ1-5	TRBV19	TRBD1	CASGGGQGATQPQHF	TGTGCCAGTGGAGGGGGACAGGGAGCTACTCAGCCCCAGCATTTT
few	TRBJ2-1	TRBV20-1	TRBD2	CSATTPTSGSDEQFF	TGCAGTGCTACGACACCGACTAGCGGGTCTGATGAGCAGTTCTTC
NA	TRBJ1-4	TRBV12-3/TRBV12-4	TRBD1	CASSFGQGLFF	TGTGCCAGCAGCTTTGGACAGGGGCTGTTTTTT
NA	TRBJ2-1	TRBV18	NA	CASSPSTVDEQFF	TGTGCCAGCTCACCATCCACGGTTGATGAGCAGTTCTTC
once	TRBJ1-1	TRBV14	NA	CASSQAGGNTEAFF	TGTGCCAGCAGCCAGGCCGGCGGGAACACTGAAGCTTTCTTT
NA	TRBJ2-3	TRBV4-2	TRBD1	CASSQETGGTDTQYF	TGTGCCAGCAGCCAAGAAACAGGGGGCACAGATACGCAGTATTTT
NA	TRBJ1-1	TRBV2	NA	CASSKGRGNTEAFF	TGTGCCAGCAGTAAGGGACGGGGGAACACTGAAGCTTTCTTT
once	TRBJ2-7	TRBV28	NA	CATRGFYEQYF	TGTGCGACACGGGGGTTCTACGAGCAGTACTTC
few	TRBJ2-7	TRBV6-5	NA	CASRRGTGTYEQYF	TGTGCCAGCAGACGGGGGACCGGGACCTACGAGCAGTACTTC
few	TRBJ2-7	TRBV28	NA	CASTPAGELPNEYEQYF	TGTGCCAGCACCCCCGCCGGAGAACTCCCGAATGAATACGAGCAGTACTTC